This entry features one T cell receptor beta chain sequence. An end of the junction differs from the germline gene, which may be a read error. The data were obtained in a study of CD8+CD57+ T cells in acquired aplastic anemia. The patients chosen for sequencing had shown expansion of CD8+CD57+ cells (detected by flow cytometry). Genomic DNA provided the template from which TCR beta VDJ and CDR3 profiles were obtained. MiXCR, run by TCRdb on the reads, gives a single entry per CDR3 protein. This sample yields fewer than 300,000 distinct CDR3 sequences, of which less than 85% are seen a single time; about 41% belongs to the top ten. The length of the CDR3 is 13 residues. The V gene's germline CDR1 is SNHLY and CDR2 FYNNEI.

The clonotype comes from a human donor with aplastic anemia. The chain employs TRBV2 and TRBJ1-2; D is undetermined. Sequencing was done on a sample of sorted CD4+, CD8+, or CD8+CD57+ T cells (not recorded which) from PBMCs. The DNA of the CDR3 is TGTGCCAGCAGTTTAGCCGGCACATATAGCCACTATTTC. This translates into CASSLAGTYSHYF.